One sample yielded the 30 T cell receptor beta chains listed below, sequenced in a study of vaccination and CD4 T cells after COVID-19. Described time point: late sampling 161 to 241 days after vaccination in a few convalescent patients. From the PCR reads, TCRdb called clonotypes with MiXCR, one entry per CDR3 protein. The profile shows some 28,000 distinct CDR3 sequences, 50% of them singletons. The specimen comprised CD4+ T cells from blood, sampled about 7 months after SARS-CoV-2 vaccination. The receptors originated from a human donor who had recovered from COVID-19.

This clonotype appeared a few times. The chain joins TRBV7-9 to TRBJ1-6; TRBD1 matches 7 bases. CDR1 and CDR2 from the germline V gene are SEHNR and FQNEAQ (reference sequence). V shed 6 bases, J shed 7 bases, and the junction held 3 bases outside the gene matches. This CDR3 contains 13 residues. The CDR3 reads CASRGQRNSPLHF. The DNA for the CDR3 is TGTGCCAGCAGGGGACAGAGAAATTCACCCCTCCACTTT.

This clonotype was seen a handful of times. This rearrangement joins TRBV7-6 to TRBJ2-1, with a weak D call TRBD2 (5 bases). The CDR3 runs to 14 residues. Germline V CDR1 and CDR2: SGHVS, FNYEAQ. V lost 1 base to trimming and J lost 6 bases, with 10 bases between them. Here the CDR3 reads CASSLGGRANEQFF. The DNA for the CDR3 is TGTGCCAGCAGCTTAGGAGGGAGAGCCAATGAGCAGTTCTTC.

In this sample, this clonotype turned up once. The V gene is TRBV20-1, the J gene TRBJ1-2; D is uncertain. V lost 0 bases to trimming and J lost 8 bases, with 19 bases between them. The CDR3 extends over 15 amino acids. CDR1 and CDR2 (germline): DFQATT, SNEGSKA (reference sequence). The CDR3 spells CSARDLTDGSEGYTF. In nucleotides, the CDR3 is TGCAGTGCTAGAGATCTTACGGACGGCTCCGAGGGCTACACCTTC.

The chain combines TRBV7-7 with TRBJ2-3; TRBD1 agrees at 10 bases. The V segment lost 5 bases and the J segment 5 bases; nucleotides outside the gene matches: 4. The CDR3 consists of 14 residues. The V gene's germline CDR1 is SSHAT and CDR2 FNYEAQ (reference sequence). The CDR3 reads CASSRTGGLDTQYF. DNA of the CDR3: TGTGCCAGCAGCCGGACAGGGGGGTTAGATACGCAGTATTTT. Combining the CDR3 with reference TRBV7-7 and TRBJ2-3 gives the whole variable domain GAGVSQSPRYKVTKRGQDVTLRCDPISSHATLYWYQQALGQGPEFLTYFNYEAQPDKSGLPSDRFSAERPEGSISTLTIQRTEQRDSAMYRCASSRTGGLDTQYFGPGTRLTVL.

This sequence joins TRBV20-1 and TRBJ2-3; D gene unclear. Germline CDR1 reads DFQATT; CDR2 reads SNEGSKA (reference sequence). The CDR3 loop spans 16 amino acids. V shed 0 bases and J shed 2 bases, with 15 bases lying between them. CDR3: CSARDLASIITDTQYF. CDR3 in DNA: TGCAGTGCTAGAGATCTTGCTAGTATAATCACAGATACGCAGTATTTT.

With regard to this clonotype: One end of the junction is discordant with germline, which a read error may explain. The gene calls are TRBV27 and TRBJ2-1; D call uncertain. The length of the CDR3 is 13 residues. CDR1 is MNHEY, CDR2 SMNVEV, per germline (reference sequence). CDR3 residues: CASSLSLLNKQFF. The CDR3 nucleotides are TGTGCCAGCAGTTTATCGCTGCTCAATAAGCAGTTCTTC.

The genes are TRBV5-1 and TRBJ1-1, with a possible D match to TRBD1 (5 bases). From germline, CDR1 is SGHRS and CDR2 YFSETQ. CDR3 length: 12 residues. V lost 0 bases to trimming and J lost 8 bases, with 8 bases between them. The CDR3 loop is CASSLAAGEAFF. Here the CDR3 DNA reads TGCGCCAGCAGCTTGGCGGCAGGGGAAGCTTTCTTT.

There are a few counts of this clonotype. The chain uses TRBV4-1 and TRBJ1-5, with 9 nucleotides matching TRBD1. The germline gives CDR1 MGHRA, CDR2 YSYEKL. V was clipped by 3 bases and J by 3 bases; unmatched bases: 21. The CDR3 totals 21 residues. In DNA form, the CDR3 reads TGCGCCAGCAGCCATACCCGGACAGGGGTTACTCGGGGCTCCCTCAATCAGCCCCAGCATTTT. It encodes CASSHTRTGVTRGSLNQPQHF.

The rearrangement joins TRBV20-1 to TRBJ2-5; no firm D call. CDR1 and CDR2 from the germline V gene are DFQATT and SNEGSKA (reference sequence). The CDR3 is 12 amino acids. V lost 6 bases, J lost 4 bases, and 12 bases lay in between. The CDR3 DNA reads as TGCAGTGCGAAACTAAGTCTAGAGACCCAGTACTTC. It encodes CSAKLSLETQYF.

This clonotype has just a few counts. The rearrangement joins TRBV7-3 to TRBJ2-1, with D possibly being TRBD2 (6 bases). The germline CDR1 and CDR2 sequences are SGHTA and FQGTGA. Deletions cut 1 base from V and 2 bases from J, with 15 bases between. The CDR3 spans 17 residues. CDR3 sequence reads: CASSLIIGDSPYNEQFF. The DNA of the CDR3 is TGTGCCAGCAGCTTAATTATAGGGGACTCGCCCTACAATGAGCAGTTCTTC.

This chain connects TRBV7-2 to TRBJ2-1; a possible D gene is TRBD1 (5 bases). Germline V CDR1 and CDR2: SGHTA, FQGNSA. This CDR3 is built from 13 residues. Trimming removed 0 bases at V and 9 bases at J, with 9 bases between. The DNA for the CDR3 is TGTGCCAGCAGCTTAGCGCCAGGGTTTGAGCAGTTCTTC. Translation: CASSLAPGFEQFF.

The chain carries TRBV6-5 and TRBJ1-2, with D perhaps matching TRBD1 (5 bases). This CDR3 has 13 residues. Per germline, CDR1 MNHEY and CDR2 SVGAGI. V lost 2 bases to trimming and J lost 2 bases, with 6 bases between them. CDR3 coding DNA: TGTGCCAGCAGTTACCGGGACAACTATGGCTACACCTTC. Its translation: CASSYRDNYGYTF.

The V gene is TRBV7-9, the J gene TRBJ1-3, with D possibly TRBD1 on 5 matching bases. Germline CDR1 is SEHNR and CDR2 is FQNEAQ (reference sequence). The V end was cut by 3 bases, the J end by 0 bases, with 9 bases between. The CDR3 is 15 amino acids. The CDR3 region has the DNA TGTGCCAGCAGCTTGGGACGGATCTCTGGAAACACCATATATTTT. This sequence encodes CASSLGRISGNTIYF.

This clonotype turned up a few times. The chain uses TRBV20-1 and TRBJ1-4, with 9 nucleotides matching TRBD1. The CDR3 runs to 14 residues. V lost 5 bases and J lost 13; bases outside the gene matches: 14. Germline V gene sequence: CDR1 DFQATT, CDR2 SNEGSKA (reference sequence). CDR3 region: CSAVPGTGILTLFF. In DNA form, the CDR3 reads TGCAGTGCTGTACCCGGGACAGGGATTTTGACACTGTTTTTT.

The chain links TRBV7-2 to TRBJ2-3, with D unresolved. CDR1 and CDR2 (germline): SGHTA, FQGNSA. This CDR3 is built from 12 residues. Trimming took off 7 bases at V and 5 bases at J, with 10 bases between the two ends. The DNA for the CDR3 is TGTGCCAGCACCGAATCTGGAGATACGCAGTATTTT. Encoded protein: CASTESGDTQYF.

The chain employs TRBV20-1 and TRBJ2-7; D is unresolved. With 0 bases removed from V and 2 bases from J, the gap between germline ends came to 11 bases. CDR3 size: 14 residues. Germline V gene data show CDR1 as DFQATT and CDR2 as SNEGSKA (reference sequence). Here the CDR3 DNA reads TGCAGTGCTAGAGACGACTTATTCCCCTACGAGCAGTACTTC. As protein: CSARDDLFPYEQYF.

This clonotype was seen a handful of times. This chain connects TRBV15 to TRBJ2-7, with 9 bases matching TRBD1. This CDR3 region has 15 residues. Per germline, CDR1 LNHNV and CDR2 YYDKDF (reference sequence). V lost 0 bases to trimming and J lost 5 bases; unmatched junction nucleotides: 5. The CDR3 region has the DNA TGTGCCACCAGCAGAGACCGGACAGGGGCAGACGAGCAGTACTTC. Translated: CATSRDRTGADEQYF.

For the CDR3, the DNA is TGTGCCACCAGTAGGAGGGACGGGGGCACAGATACGCAGTATTTT. It translates to CATSRRDGGTDTQYF. This chain uses TRBV24-1 with TRBJ2-3, with a tentative D call TRBD2 (6 bases). CDR1 is KGHDR and CDR2 is SFDVKD in the germline V gene. The ends were cut back, 6 bases at V and 1 base at J, with 13 bases in the middle. This CDR3 region has 15 residues.

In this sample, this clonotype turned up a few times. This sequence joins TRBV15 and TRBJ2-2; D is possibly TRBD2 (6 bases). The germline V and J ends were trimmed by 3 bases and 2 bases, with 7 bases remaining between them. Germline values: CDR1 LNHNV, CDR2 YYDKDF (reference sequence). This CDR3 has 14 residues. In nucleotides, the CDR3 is TGTGCCACCAGCAGCGGGAGAAACACCGGGGAGCTGTTTTTT. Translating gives CATSSGRNTGELFF. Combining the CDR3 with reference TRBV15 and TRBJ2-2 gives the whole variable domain DAMVIQNPRYQVTQFGKPVTLSCSQTLNHNVMYWYQQKSSQAPKLLFHYYDKDFNNEADTPDNFQSRRPNTSFCFLDIRSPGLGDTAMYLCATSSGRNTGELFFGEGSRLTVL.

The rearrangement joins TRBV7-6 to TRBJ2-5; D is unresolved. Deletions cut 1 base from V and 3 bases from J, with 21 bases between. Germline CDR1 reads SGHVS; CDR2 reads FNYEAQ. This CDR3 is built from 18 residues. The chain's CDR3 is CASSLGVFGSLTKETQYF. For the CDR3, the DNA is TGTGCCAGCAGCTTAGGGGTATTCGGGTCTCTCACAAAAGAGACCCAGTACTTC.

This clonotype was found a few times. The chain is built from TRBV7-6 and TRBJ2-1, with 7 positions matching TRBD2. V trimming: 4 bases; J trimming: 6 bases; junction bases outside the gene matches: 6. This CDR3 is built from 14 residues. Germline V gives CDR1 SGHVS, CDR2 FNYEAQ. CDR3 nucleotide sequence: TGTGCCAGCAGCTGGAGACTAGCCCGCAATGAGCAGTTCTTC. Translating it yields CASSWRLARNEQFF.

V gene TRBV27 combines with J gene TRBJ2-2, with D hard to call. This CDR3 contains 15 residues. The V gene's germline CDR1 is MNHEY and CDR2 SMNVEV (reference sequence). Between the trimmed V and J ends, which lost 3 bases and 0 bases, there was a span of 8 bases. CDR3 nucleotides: TGTGCCAGCAGTTTGTCGGTAACGAACACCGGGGAGCTGTTTTTT. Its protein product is CASSLSVTNTGELFF.

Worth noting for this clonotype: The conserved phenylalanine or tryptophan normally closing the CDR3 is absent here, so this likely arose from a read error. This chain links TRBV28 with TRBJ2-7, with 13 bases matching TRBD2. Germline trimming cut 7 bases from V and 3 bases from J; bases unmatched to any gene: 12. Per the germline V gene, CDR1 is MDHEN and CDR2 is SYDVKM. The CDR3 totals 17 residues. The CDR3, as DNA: TGTGCCAGCACCCCCTCCGGGACTAGCGGGAACGTCTACGAGCAGTACTTA. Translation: CASTPSGTSGNVYEQYL.

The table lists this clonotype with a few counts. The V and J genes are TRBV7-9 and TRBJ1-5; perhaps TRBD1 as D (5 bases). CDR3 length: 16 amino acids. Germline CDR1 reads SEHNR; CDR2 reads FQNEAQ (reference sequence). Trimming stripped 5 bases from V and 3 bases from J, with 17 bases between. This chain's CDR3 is CASSHKGRGNNQPQHF. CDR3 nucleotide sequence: TGTGCCAGCAGCCACAAGGGGCGGGGGAACAATCAGCCCCAGCATTTT. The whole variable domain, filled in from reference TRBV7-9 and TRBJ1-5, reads DTGVSQNPRHKITKRGQNVTFRCDPISEHNRLYWYRQTLGQGPEFLTYFQNEAQLEKSRLLSDRFSAERPKGSFSTLEIQRTEQGDSAMYLCASSHKGRGNNQPQHFGDGTRLSIL.

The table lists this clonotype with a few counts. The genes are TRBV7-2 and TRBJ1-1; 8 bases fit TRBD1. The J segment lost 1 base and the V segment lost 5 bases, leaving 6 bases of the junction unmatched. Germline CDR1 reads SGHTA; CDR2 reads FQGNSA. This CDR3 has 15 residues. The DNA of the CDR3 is TGTGCCAGCAGCCTCAGGGGGCGGGGGAACACTGAAGCTTTCTTT. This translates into CASSLRGRGNTEAFF. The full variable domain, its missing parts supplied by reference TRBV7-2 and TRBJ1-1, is GAGVSQSPSNKVTEKGKDVELRCDPISGHTALYWYRQSLGQGLEFLIYFQGNSAPDKSGLPSDRFSAERTGGSVSTLTIQRTQQEDSAVYLCASSLRGRGNTEAFFGQGTRLTVV.

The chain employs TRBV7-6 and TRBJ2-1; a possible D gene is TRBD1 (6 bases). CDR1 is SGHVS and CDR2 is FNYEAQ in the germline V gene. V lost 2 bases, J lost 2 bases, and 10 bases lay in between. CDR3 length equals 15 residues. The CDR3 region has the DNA TGTGCCAGCAGCTTAATGGGGACAACCTACAATGAGCAGTTCTTC. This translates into CASSLMGTTYNEQFF.

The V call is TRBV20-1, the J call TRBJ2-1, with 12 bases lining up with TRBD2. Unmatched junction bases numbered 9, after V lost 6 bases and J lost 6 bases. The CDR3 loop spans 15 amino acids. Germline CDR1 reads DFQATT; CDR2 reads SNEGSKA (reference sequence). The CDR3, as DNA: TGCAGTGCAAATAGACTAGCGGGAGTCCTCAATGAGCAGTTCTTC. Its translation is CSANRLAGVLNEQFF.

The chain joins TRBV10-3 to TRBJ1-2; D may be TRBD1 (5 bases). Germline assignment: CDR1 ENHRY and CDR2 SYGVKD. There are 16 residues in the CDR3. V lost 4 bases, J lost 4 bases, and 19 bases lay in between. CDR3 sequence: CAISVRADSPSYGYTF. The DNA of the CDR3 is TGTGCCATCAGTGTAAGGGCCGACAGCCCTAGCTATGGCTACACCTTC.

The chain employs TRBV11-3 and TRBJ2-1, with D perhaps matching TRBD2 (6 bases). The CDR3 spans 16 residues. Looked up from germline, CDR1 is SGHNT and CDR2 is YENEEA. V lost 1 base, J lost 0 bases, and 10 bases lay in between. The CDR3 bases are TGTGCCAGCAGCTTAGGAGGAGGGCTCTCCTACAATGAGCAGTTCTTC. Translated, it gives CASSLGGGLSYNEQFF.

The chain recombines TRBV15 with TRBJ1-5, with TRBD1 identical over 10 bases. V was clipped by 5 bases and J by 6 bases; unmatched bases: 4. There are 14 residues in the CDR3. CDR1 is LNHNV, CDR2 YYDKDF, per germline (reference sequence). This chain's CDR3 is CATSGTGAGQPQHF. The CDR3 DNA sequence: TGTGCCACCAGCGGGACAGGGGCCGGTCAGCCCCAGCATTTT. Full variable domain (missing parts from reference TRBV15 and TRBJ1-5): DAMVIQNPRYQVTQFGKPVTLSCSQTLNHNVMYWYQQKSSQAPKLLFHYYDKDFNNEADTPDNFQSRRPNTSFCFLDIRSPGLGDTAMYLCATSGTGAGQPQHFGDGTRLSIL.